The source of this T cell receptor (beta chain) is a study of blood T cell repertoires in COVID-19. Study-wide context: The samples span acute and convalescent COVID-19 from the United States, Italy and Spain.

Seattle patients were enrolled while actively infected and followed longitudinally. The CDR3 length is 15 residues. With 6 bases clipped from V and 3 bases from J, the junction kept 5 bases outside the gene matches. Germline CDR1 reads MRHNA; CDR2 reads SNTAGT. Sequencing used immunoSEQ multiplex PCR; TCRdb keeps in-frame clones, though not all of them. The table records approximately 150,000 clones, 79% of them present only once. This TCR was sampled from a woman aged 55-75 years with COVID-19, enrolled during active disease. The sample consisted of peripheral blood. The chain couples TRBV6-4 to TRBJ2-3; TRBD1 matches 11 bases. DNA of the CDR3: TGTGCCAGCAGCCTGGGACAGGGGGAGACAGATACGCAGTATTTT. Protein sequence: CASSLGQGETDTQYF.